This T cell receptor beta chain was identified during a study of blood T cell repertoires in COVID-19. Study details: The United States, Italy and Spain were the sources of the acute and convalescent COVID-19 samples.

Individuals drawn from about two dozen US areas were roughly 18 to 95 years old. Clinical histories supplied by participants themselves formed the basis of cohort assignment. The repertoire was sequenced with immunoSEQ multiplex PCR; TCRdb's copy has only in-frame clones and lacks some. This sample has 310,000 or so clones, with around nine tenths found just once. This clonotype was sampled from a woman in her thirties or forties who had recovered from COVID-19. Sequencing input: PBMCs or T cells enriched from blood (not recorded which).

The DNA for the CDR3 is TGTGCCCGCCAGGACAGACCTAATGAAAAACTGTTTTTT. This gives the protein CARQDRPNEKLFF. The chain recombines TRBV5-8 with TRBJ1-4; the D gene is possibly TRBD1 (6 bases). The CDR3 length is 13 residues. V was shortened by 10 bases and J by 3 bases, with 13 bases between the two germline ends. Germline V lookup: CDR1 SGHTS, CDR2 YDEGEE.